This T cell receptor (beta chain) was found in a study of blood T cell repertoires in COVID-19. About the research overall: The United States, Italy and Spain provided the acute and convalescent COVID-19 samples. PBMCs, B-cell-depleted T cells, or T cells provided the cDNA or gDNA that made up the material.

Authors' processing steps: Researchers report that nucleated cell counts were estimated from reference gene primer amplification. The method was immunoSEQ multiplex PCR; TCRdb's version includes in-frame clones alone and lacks a portion of them. That table gives V, J and clone size, and the DNA gave D and trimming. The data hold 150,000 to 200,000 clones, with about 89% observed a single time. This TCR was sampled from a man aged 55 to 70 with acute or convalescent COVID-19. The sample taken for sequencing was peripheral blood.

CDR3 nucleotide sequence: TGTGCCAGCAGGAGCACAGGGAATGATCAGCCCCAGCATTTT. This sequence encodes CASRSTGNDQPQHF. The chain uses TRBV6-5 and TRBJ1-5; D perhaps matches TRBD1 (6 bases). V was cut by 6 bases and J by 5 bases, with 14 bases left in between. Germline V gene sequence: CDR1 MNHEY, CDR2 SVGAGI. The CDR3 spans 14 residues.